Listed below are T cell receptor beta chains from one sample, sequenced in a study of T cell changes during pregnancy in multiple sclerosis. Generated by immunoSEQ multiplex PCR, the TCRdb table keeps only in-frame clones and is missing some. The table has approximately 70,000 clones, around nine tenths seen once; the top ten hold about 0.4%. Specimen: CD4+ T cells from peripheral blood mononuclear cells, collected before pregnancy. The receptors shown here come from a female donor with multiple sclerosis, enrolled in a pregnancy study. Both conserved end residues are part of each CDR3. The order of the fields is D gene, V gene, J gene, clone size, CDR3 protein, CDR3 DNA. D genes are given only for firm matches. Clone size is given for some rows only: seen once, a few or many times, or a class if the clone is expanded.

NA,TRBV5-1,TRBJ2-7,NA,CASSFVSGGLYEQYF,TGCGCCAGCAGCTTTGTTTCAGGAGGGTTGTACGAGCAGTACTTC
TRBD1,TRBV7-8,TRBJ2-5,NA,CASSLYLRDRGREQTQYF,TGTGCCAGCAGCTTATATCTCAGGGACAGGGGCCGGGAGCAGACCCAGTACTTC
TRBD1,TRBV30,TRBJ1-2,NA,CAWRGQGSFGYTF,TGTGCCTGGAGGGGACAGGGATCGTTTGGCTACACCTTC
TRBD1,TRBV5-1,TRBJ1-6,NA,CASSLETGQGSPLHF,TGCGCCAGCAGCTTGGAAACAGGACAGGGTTCACCCCTCCACTTT
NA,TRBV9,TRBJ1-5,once,CASSVGPGADQPQHF,TGTGCCAGCAGCGTAGGACCGGGAGCTGATCAGCCCCAGCATTTT
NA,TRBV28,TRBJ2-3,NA,CASKSRGYYRTDTQYF,TGTGCCAGCAAGAGCCGAGGATATTACCGCACAGATACGCAGTATTTT
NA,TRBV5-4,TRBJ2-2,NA,CASSLQFAGANTGELFF,TGTGCCAGCAGCTTGCAGTTTGCAGGCGCGAACACCGGGGAGCTGTTTTTT
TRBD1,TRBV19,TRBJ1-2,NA,CASSLSGTGTRGGYTF,TGTGCCAGTAGTCTGTCCGGGACAGGTACGCGCGGAGGCTACACCTTC
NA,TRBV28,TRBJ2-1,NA,CASSPVRVEQFF,TGTGCCAGCAGTCCGGTTCGGGTTGAGCAGTTCTTC
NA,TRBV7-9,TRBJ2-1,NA,CASSGSDEQFF,TGTGCCAGCAGCGGAAGCGATGAGCAGTTCTTC
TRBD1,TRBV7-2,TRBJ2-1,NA,CASSLGDREHYNEQFF,TGTGCCAGCAGCTTAGGAGACAGGGAACACTACAATGAGCAGTTCTTC
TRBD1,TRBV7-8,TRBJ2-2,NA,CASFPGGTGVMGELFF,TGTGCCAGCTTCCCCGGAGGGACAGGGGTCATGGGGGAGCTGTTTTTT
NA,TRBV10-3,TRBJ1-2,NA,CAIRSQANLYTF,TGTGCCATCAGATCCCAGGCGAATCTTTACACCTTC
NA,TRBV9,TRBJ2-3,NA,CASSLGGGLTDTQYF,TGTGCCAGCAGCCTAGGGGGGGGACTCACAGATACGCAGTATTTT
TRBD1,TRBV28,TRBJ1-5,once,CASLRDRGNQPQHF,TGTGCCAGCCTCCGGGACAGGGGGAATCAGCCCCAGCATTTT
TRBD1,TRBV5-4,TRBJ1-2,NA,CASSGPRTGGGYGYTF,TGTGCCAGCAGCGGCCCCCGGACAGGGGGCGGCTATGGCTACACCTTC
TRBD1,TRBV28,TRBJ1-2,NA,CASVQGDGYGYTF,TGTGCCAGCGTTCAGGGGGATGGCTATGGCTACACCTTC
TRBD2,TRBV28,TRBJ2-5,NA,CASSPSGKAGGETQYF,TGTGCCAGCAGTCCCTCCGGCAAGGCGGGGGGGGAGACCCAGTACTTC
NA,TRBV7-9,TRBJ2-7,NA,CASSLRAGLHEQYF,TGTGCCAGCAGCTTACGGGCAGGGCTCCACGAGCAGTACTTC
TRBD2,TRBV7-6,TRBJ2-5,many,CASSLGTSGGETQYF,TGTGCCAGCAGCTTAGGGACTAGCGGGGGAGAGACCCAGTACTTC
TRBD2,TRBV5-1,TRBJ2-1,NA,CASSLGNSGGQFF,TGCGCCAGCAGCTTGGGCAACAGCGGGGGGCAGTTCTTC
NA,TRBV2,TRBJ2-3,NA,CASSRHKETDTQYF,TGTGCCAGCAGTAGGCACAAGGAGACAGATACGCAGTATTTT
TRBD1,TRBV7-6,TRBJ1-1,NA,CASSSGQGDTEAFF,TGTGCCAGCAGCTCAGGACAGGGGGACACTGAAGCTTTCTTT
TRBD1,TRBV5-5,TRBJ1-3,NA,CASSRDSSGNTIYF,TGTGCCAGCAGCCGGGACAGCTCTGGAAACACCATATATTTT
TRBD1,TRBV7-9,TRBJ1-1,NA,CASREGQGWNTEAFF,TGTGCCAGCAGAGAAGGACAGGGGTGGAACACTGAAGCTTTCTTT
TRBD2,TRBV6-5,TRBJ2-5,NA,CASSYQAGGPLETQYF,TGTGCCAGCAGTTACCAGGCGGGAGGGCCGTTAGAGACCCAGTACTTC
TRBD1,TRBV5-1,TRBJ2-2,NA,CASRKGTATGELFF,TGCGCCAGCAGGAAAGGGACAGCCACCGGGGAGCTGTTTTTT
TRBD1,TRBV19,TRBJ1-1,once,CASSTKDRVKTEAFF,TGTGCCAGTAGTACGAAAGACAGGGTGAAGACTGAAGCTTTCTTT
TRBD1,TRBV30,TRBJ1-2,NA,CAWSPPDREGYGYTF,TGTGCCTGGAGCCCCCCGGACAGGGAGGGGTATGGCTACACCTTC
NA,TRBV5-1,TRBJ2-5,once,CASSLGSGQETQYF,TGCGCCAGCAGCTTGGGTAGCGGACAAGAGACCCAGTACTTC
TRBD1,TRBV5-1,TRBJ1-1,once,CASSGQGVVTEAFF,TGCGCCAGCAGCGGACAGGGGGTAGTCACTGAAGCTTTCTTT
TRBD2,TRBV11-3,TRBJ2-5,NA,CASTLGSGGYQETQYF,TGTGCCAGCACCCTAGGTAGCGGGGGGTACCAAGAGACCCAGTACTTC
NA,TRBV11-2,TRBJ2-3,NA,CASSLTVSVYTDTQYF,TGTGCCAGCAGCTTAACTGTTAGCGTATACACAGATACGCAGTATTTT
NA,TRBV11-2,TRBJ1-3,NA,CASSSSRGNTIYF,TGTGCCAGCAGCTCCTCTCGGGGAAACACCATATATTTT
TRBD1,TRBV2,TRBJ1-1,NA,CASSLKLTGATEAFF,TGTGCCAGCAGCCTCAAATTGACAGGGGCCACTGAAGCTTTCTTT